This T cell receptor (beta chain) was retrieved from a study of cytomegalovirus exposure and HLA in healthy donors. Whole-study results and caveats: With high specificity and sensitivity, the classifier reportedly diagnosed cytomegalovirus status.

Clones were read by immunoSEQ multiplex PCR, and TCRdb kept only the in-frame ones, dropping some. The sample lists about 150,000 clones; 86% were seen once. In regard to this clone: The antigen remains unidentified.

Trimming took 6 bases from V and 3 from J, leaving 14 bases between them. The CDR3 is made up of 14 amino acids. CDR1 is ENHRY and CDR2 is SYGVKD in the germline V gene. The TCR was taken from a human donor in good health. The rearrangement joins TRBV10-3 to TRBJ1-1, with a weak D call TRBD1 (6 bases). Material: PBMCs. CDR3 residues: CAISLQGSDTEAFF. The CDR3 DNA reads as TGTGCCATCAGCTTACAGGGTTCGGACACTGAAGCTTTCTTT.